This T cell receptor beta chain was documented in a study of shared clonotypes between healthy human individuals. Adults of Caucasian background living in Nashville, Tennessee made up all donors. Each PCR replicate run on unsorted PBMC took in about 0.3 ug DNA, about 30,000 T cell genomes. What was sequenced on ten immunoSEQ deep assay plates was unsorted PBMC DNA. Sequencing was performed with immunoSEQ multiplex PCR; in TCRdb, only in-frame clones are kept and a portion is missing. This table holds about 490,000 clones, over 75% found once. CDR1 and CDR2 from the germline V gene are SEHNR and FQNEAQ (reference sequence). The V gene lost 5 bases and the J gene lost 2 bases, with 13 bases spanning the gap. CDR3 length equals 14 residues.

This receptor was obtained from a woman in her forties in good health. Some clones in this sample may be carry-over from other donors' samples. J is TRBJ2-7 and V is TRBV7-9, with D hard to call. The sequencing sample was made of PBMCs. In DNA form, the CDR3 reads TGTGCCAGCAGCCGCCGCTCGGGCCCCTACGAGCAGTACTTC. The encoded protein is CASSRRSGPYEQYF.